These 25 T cell receptor beta chains share one sample of origin, sequenced in a study of cytomegalovirus exposure and HLA in healthy donors. 13 Jbeta primers and 60 Vbeta primers were used for the PCR. Only in-frame clones appear in the TCRdb table, and some are missing; sequencing was by immunoSEQ multiplex PCR. Among about 220,000 clones listed, 82% were seen once. The sequenced sample was PBMCs. Receptors were obtained from a woman aged 40 to 50 in good health and CMV-seropositive.

This clone was counted between two and nine times. The chain joins TRBV5-4 to TRBJ2-7, with TRBD1 identical over 10 bases. Per germline, CDR1 SGHNT and CDR2 YYREEE (reference sequence). V was pared by 5 bases and J by 6 bases, with 8 bases of the junction left unmatched. This CDR3 has 14 residues. In nucleotides, the CDR3 is TGTGCCAGCAGTCCCGGGACAGGGGAGTCCGAGCAGTACTTC. Protein: CASSPGTGESEQYF.

This clone occurred once. The V and J genes are TRBV7-2 and TRBJ2-1; tentatively, D is TRBD1 (5 bases). CDR1 and CDR2 (germline): SGHTA, FQGNSA. This CDR3 has 16 amino acids. V gave up 1 base and J gave up 5 bases, with 15 bases separating them. The CDR3 protein is CASSLVFSAGHNEQFF. The CDR3 DNA reads TGTGCCAGCAGCTTAGTCTTCTCGGCAGGGCACAATGAGCAGTTCTTC.

This chain links TRBV6-5 with TRBJ1-1; 8 bases line up with TRBD1. Germline V CDR1 and CDR2: MNHEY, SVGAGI. CDR3 length: 14 residues. With V trimmed by 0 bases and J by 6 bases, 3 bases remained unmatched. The CDR3 region is CASSYSDRGPEAFF. Written as DNA, the CDR3 is TGTGCCAGCAGTTACTCCGACAGGGGACCTGAAGCTTTCTTT.

This chain joins TRBV30 and TRBJ1-2; no clear D gene. The CDR3 extends over 17 amino acids. CDR1 is GTSNPN, CDR2 SVGIG, per germline (reference sequence). V was clipped by 7 bases and J by 1 base, with 25 bases between them. The CDR3 nucleotides read TGTGCCTCCAAGAAGGAGGCAGGAAGTCGGGGTAACTATGGCTACACCTTC. Encoded protein: CASKKEAGSRGNYGYTF.

This rearrangement joins TRBV7-2 to TRBJ2-3; possible D gene TRBD1, 5 bases. The CDR3 totals 14 residues. The V gene lost 5 bases and the J gene lost 5 bases, with 14 bases spanning the gap. Germline assignment: CDR1 SGHTA and CDR2 FQGNSA. The CDR3 protein is CASSGQGAGDTQYF. Written as DNA, the CDR3 is TGTGCCAGCAGCGGGCAGGGTGCCGGAGATACGCAGTATTTT.

The CDR3 nucleotides are TGTGCCAGCAGTGACAGAATTATGGGCACTGAAGCTTTCTTT. It is translated as CASSDRIMGTEAFF. This rearrangement joins TRBV27 to TRBJ1-1, with D possibly TRBD1 on 5 matching bases. V dropped 5 bases and J dropped 4 bases, with 14 bases sitting between them. The V gene's germline CDR1 is MNHEY and CDR2 SMNVEV (reference sequence). The length of the CDR3 is 14 residues.

This clone was counted a single time. The rearrangement uses TRBV6-5 and TRBJ2-3; D may be TRBD1 (6 bases). The V end was cut by 6 bases, the J end by 2 bases, with 12 bases between. The germline CDR1 and CDR2 sequences are MNHEY and SVGAGI. This CDR3 has 14 residues. The CDR3: CASRPGQLTDTQYF. For the CDR3, the DNA is TGTGCCAGCAGACCCGGACAGCTCACAGATACGCAGTATTTT.

This clone was recorded a few times. The chain is built from TRBV6-5 and TRBJ2-5; TRBD1 matches 8 bases. The CDR3 contains 15 residues. With V trimmed by 6 bases and J by 5 bases, 11 bases remained unmatched. The V gene's germline CDR1 is MNHEY and CDR2 SVGAGI. CDR3 region: CASSTGQGRRETQYF. CDR3 sequence (DNA): TGTGCCAGCAGCACCGGACAGGGCAGACGGGAGACCCAGTACTTC.

The V and J genes are TRBV5-6 and TRBJ1-6; possible D gene TRBD1, 6 bases. This CDR3 is 13 amino acids long. V gave up 3 bases and J gave up 10 bases, with 11 bases separating them. The germline V gene encodes CDR1 SGHDT and CDR2 YYEEEE. The CDR3 loop is CASSSYRGSPLHF. CDR3 sequence (DNA): TGTGCCAGCAGCTCATATAGGGGGTCACCCCTCCACTTT.

The CDR3 region is CASSREGDRGYTF. The CDR3 bases are TGTGCCAGCAGCCGGGAGGGGGACCGTGGCTACACCTTC. The gene calls are TRBV5-4 and TRBJ1-2; D is perhaps TRBD1 (6 bases). Between the trimmed V and J ends, which lost 4 bases and 7 bases, there was a span of 14 bases. Germline V gives CDR1 SGHNT, CDR2 YYREEE (reference sequence). The CDR3 runs to 13 residues.

The gene calls are TRBV7-9 and TRBJ2-7; D might be TRBD1 (6 bases). Germline V gives CDR1 SEHNR, CDR2 FQNEAQ (reference sequence). CDR3 length: 14 amino acids. V lost 4 bases and J 1 base, leaving 11 bases between the germline ends. The CDR3 DNA sequence: TGTGCCAGCAGCTCGACTGGACAGTCCTACGAGCAGTACTTC. Amino acid sequence: CASSSTGQSYEQYF.

Written as DNA, the CDR3 is TGTGCCAGCAGCTTATCGGGACAGCTAACCTACGAGCAGTACTTC. Translated, it gives CASSLSGQLTYEQYF. The chain uses TRBV7-2 and TRBJ2-7; TRBD1 matches at 7 bases. The CDR3 is made up of 15 amino acids. Germline trimming cut 2 bases from V and 2 bases from J; bases unmatched to any gene: 6. From germline, CDR1 is SGHTA and CDR2 FQGNSA.

The gene calls are TRBV7-9 and TRBJ1-1; 8 nucleotides line up with TRBD1. The CDR3 extends over 14 amino acids. Per the germline V gene, CDR1 is SEHNR and CDR2 is FQNEAQ (reference sequence). Trimming took 1 base from V and 5 from J; bases not matched to a gene: 3. Here the CDR3 reads CASSLVTGGTEAFF. For the CDR3, the DNA is TGTGCCAGCAGCTTAGTCACAGGGGGGACTGAAGCTTTCTTT.

This clone occurred once. The gene calls are TRBV4-2 and TRBJ1-4; tentative D call: TRBD1 (6 bases). Trimming left V 1 base short and J 5 bases short, with 11 bases between. Per germline, CDR1 LGHNA and CDR2 YNFKEQ. The CDR3 runs to 15 residues. The CDR3 coding sequence is TGTGCCAGCAGCCAAGGGACAGCGGAGAATGAAAAACTGTTTTTT. It yields the protein CASSQGTAENEKLFF.

The CDR3 DNA is TGTGCCAGCTCACTTGCCGGGACTAGCGTAACTAGCACAGATACGCAGTATTTT. It codes for CASSLAGTSVTSTDTQYF. The chain links TRBV18 to TRBJ2-3, with 10 bases that match TRBD2. Germline-derived CDR1 and CDR2 are KGHSH and LQKENI. This CDR3 has 18 residues. V lost 4 bases to trimming and J lost 0 bases; unmatched junction nucleotides: 10.

This clone was seen just once. The rearrangement joins TRBV10-3 to TRBJ2-5; a possible D gene is TRBD2 (5 bases). The DNA matches TRBJ2-7 better at its end, which makes the J call doubtful. The CDR3 length is 14 residues. Germline CDR1 reads ENHRY; CDR2 reads SYGVKD. The CDR3 DNA sequence: TGTGCCATCAGGGAGGCTGTGGACTTATACGAGCAGTACTTC. This encodes CAIREAVDLYEQYF.

V and J are TRBV7-2 and TRBJ2-3, with 8 bases identical to TRBD2. Germline CDR1 and CDR2: SGHTA and FQGNSA. The CDR3 totals 16 residues. Unmatched junction bases numbered 11, after V lost 5 bases and J lost 4 bases. The CDR3 protein is CASSPVPGGAADTQYF. The CDR3 bases are TGTGCCAGCAGCCCAGTCCCCGGGGGGGCCGCAGATACGCAGTATTTT.

This rearrangement joins TRBV5-1 to TRBJ1-2; TRBD1 aligns across 7 bases. Losses at the gene ends were 4 bases for V and 7 bases for J; bases not matched to a gene: 16. Germline V gene data show CDR1 as SGHRS and CDR2 as YFSETQ. CDR3 length equals 16 residues. CDR3 region: CASSQRQGPPGSGYTF. The CDR3 DNA follows: TGCGCCAGCAGCCAACGACAGGGTCCTCCGGGCTCTGGCTACACCTTC.

The V gene is TRBV4-3, the J gene TRBJ2-3; weak D call: TRBD2 (6 bases). Germline V gene data show CDR1 as LGHNA and CDR2 as YSLEER. The V end lost 3 bases, the J end lost 4 bases, and 8 bases lay between the germline ends. The CDR3 consists of 13 residues. The CDR3 region has the DNA TGCGCCAGCAGCCAGCCGGGGGCAGATACGCAGTATTTT. Translation: CASSQPGADTQYF.

This CDR3 is CASSEADSYQPQHF. The CDR3 nucleotides are TGTGCCAGCAGTGAAGCGGACTCATATCAGCCCCAGCATTTT. The chain recombines TRBV2 with TRBJ1-5; D is unresolved. The CDR3 runs 14 residues. Trimming pared 0 bases from V and 5 bases from J, leaving 8 bases between. From germline, CDR1 is SNHLY and CDR2 FYNNEI.

The V call is TRBV7-3, the J call TRBJ2-5, with 10 positions matching TRBD1. CDR1 and CDR2 from the germline V gene are SGHTA and FQGTGA. The J segment lost 6 bases and the V segment lost 0 bases, leaving 10 bases of the junction unmatched. This CDR3 has 17 residues. In nucleotides, the CDR3 is TGTGCCAGCAGCTTAACGGCCCCCGGGACAGGGGAGAAGACCCAGTACTTC. Its translation: CASSLTAPGTGEKTQYF.

Written as DNA, the CDR3 is TGTGCCTGGGGCACAGGCAGCACGGTCGGGGAGCTGTTTTTT. Its translation is CAWGTGSTVGELFF. The chain uses TRBV30 and TRBJ2-2, with TRBD1 as a possible D gene (5 bases). This CDR3 comprises 14 residues. Germline V gives CDR1 GTSNPN, CDR2 SVGIG (reference sequence). Trimming pared 5 bases from V and 7 bases from J, leaving 17 bases between. Complete variable domain (other parts from reference TRBV30 and TRBJ2-2): SQTIHQWPATLVQPVGSPLSLECTVEGTSNPNLYWYRQAAGRGLQLLFYSVGIGQISSEVPQNLSASRPQDRQFILSSKKLLLSDSGFYLCAWGTGSTVGELFFGEGSRLTVL.

The rearrangement links TRBV15 to TRBJ2-2; 14 bases line up with TRBD2. Germline-derived CDR1 and CDR2 are LNHNV and YYDKDF (reference sequence). The CDR3 totals 17 residues. J gave up 5 bases and V 5 bases, and 7 bases lay outside the gene matches. The CDR3 bases are TGTGCCACCAGCGCCTCCGGGACTAGCGGGAGAACCGGGGAGCTGTTTTTT. Translated: CATSASGTSGRTGELFF.

The chain joins TRBV7-2 to TRBJ2-2, with D uncertain. V was trimmed by 8 bases and J by 7 bases, leaving 29 bases between them. The germline CDR1 and CDR2 sequences are SGHTA and FQGNSA. The CDR3 consists of 18 residues. The DNA for the CDR3 is TGTGCCAGCCGGCCCAGGCCCTTATTAGGTCGATTCCTCGGGGAGCTGTTTTTT. It translates to CASRPRPLLGRFLGELFF.

The genes are TRBV7-8 and TRBJ1-3; 7 bases agree with TRBD1. The CDR3 runs 15 residues. Germline CDR1 SGHVS, CDR2 FQNEAQ. J lost 2 bases, V lost 6 bases, and 7 bases had no gene match. CDR3 amino acids: CASSYIQGTGNTIYF. The CDR3 nucleotides read TGTGCCAGCAGTTACATACAGGGGACTGGAAACACCATATATTTT.